The next 22 T cell receptor beta chains were all read from a single sample in a study of blood T cells in healthy people across ages. Through a sample-barcoded 5' primer and a J-beta primer mix, a second PCR was run for roughly 7 to 11 cycles. TCRdb analysed the 5' RACE reads with MiXCR anew, one entry per CDR3 protein. This table has roughly 1.7 million distinct CDR3 sequences, about 35% appearing once. Sequenced material: blood. The receptors shown here come from a woman aged 25 to 39 in good health.

The V and J genes are TRBV6-4 and TRBJ2-7, with a tentative D call TRBD2 (6 bases). Deletions cut 3 bases from V and 0 bases from J, with 21 bases between. The CDR3 runs to 18 residues. Germline V CDR1 and CDR2: MRHNA, SNTAGT. The CDR3 nucleotides read TGTGCCAGCAGTGATAGGGAGCCCGACGGGAGACACTCCTACGAGCAGTACTTC. It is translated as CASSDREPDGRHSYEQYF.

This clonotype turned up a few times. This rearrangement joins TRBV4-1 to TRBJ2-7; 7 bases map to TRBD1. Germline V gene data show CDR1 as MGHRA and CDR2 as YSYEKL. The CDR3 is made up of 17 amino acids. V shed 3 bases, J shed 4 bases, and the junction held 15 bases outside the gene matches. The CDR3 loop is CASSQRKGAIILYEQYF. DNA for the CDR3: TGCGCCAGCAGCCAGCGCAAGGGGGCCATAATTTTATACGAGCAGTACTTC.

This chain joins TRBV7-3 and TRBJ2-5; 8 nucleotides line up with TRBD2. This CDR3 has 15 residues. CDR1 SGHTA and CDR2 FQGTGA come from the germline V gene. The trim removed 2 bases at V and 5 bases at J, leaving 7 bases unmatched. CDR3 sequence (DNA): TGTGCCAGCAGCTTATCGGGACTAGTCAGGGAGACCCAGTACTTC. Protein product: CASSLSGLVRETQYF.

The chain couples TRBV9 to TRBJ1-2; 9 nucleotides line up with TRBD1. This CDR3 region has 17 residues. The V segment lost 3 bases and the J segment 0 bases; nucleotides outside the gene matches: 9. Germline V gene sequence: CDR1 SGDLS, CDR2 YYNGEE. CDR3 in DNA: TGTGCCAGCAGCGGACCGGGACAGGGAGCTCCTAACTATGGCTACACCTTC. It specifies CASSGPGQGAPNYGYTF.

This chain connects TRBV28 to TRBJ1-1; tentatively, D is TRBD1 (5 bases). Germline V gene data show CDR1 as MDHEN and CDR2 as SYDVKM. The V and J ends lost 2 bases and 10 bases respectively, with 17 bases between them. The CDR3 is 14 residues long. CDR3 residues: CASSLQGDGWRAFF. The CDR3 DNA reads TGTGCCAGCAGTTTACAAGGGGACGGATGGAGAGCTTTCTTT.

CDR3 sequence reads: CASSQDRGFRGEKLFF. The DNA of the CDR3 is TGCGCCAGCAGCCAAGATCGTGGGTTTAGAGGAGAAAAACTGTTTTTT. The chain combines TRBV4-1 with TRBJ1-4; D is undetermined. Trimming took off 0 bases at V and 8 bases at J, with 16 bases between the two ends. Germline assignment: CDR1 MGHRA and CDR2 YSYEKL. This CDR3 comprises 16 residues.

This clonotype was detected a few times. The V and J genes are TRBV11-2 and TRBJ1-4, with D perhaps matching TRBD1 (5 bases). The CDR3 extends over 13 amino acids. Germline V gene lookup returns CDR1 SGHAT and CDR2 FQNNGV. Trimming removed 5 bases from V and 10 bases from J, with 14 bases in between. The CDR3 nucleotides read TGTGCCAGCAGCCTCACAGGTTCGCGAAAACTGTTTTTT. Translation gives CASSLTGSRKLFF.

In its sample, this clonotype was seen a few times. V and J are TRBV7-9 and TRBJ1-2, with D possibly TRBD1 on 5 matching bases. The germline V gene encodes CDR1 SEHNR and CDR2 FQNEAQ (reference sequence). The CDR3 is 13 amino acids. Trimming took 6 bases from V and 6 from J, leaving 14 bases between them. CDR3 nucleotide sequence: TGTGCCAGCAGTCAACTCCAGGGTGATGGCTACACCTTC. Its translation: CASSQLQGDGYTF.

The V gene is TRBV5-1, the J gene TRBJ2-1; 11 nucleotides agree with TRBD2. In germline, CDR1 is SGHRS, CDR2 YFSETQ. This CDR3 has 15 amino acids. With 0 bases clipped from V and 7 bases from J, the junction kept 3 bases outside the gene matches. The CDR3 bases are TGCGCCAGCAGCTTGGCCCCTAGCGGGAGGAATGAGCAGTTCTTC. Amino acids: CASSLAPSGRNEQFF.

The genes are TRBV15 and TRBJ2-1; TRBD2 agrees at 13 bases. V shed 1 base and J 5 bases; nucleotides not matched to a gene: 2. Germline V gene sequence: CDR1 LNHNV, CDR2 YYDKDF (reference sequence). This CDR3 is built from 16 residues. CDR3 nucleotide sequence: TGTGCCACCAGCAGAGGGACTAGCGGGAGCCACAATGAGCAGTTCTTC. Residues: CATSRGTSGSHNEQFF. The complete variable domain, with remaining parts taken from reference TRBV15 and TRBJ2-1, reads DAMVIQNPRYQVTQFGKPVTLSCSQTLNHNVMYWYQQKSSQAPKLLFHYYDKDFNNEADTPDNFQSRRPNTSFCFLDIRSPGLGDTAMYLCATSRGTSGSHNEQFFGPGTRLTVL.

The CDR3 protein is CASSAELANYGYTF. CDR3 nucleotides: TGTGCCAGCAGTGCGGAATTAGCTAACTATGGCTACACCTTC. V gene TRBV6-1 combines with J gene TRBJ1-2; D uncertain. V was trimmed by 4 bases and J by 0 bases, leaving 9 bases between them. The CDR3 totals 14 residues. CDR1 and CDR2 (germline): MNHNS, SASEGT.

V is TRBV6-4 and J is TRBJ2-1, with 8 bases fitting TRBD2. With 6 bases clipped from V and 6 bases from J, the junction kept 7 bases outside the gene matches. Per the germline V gene, CDR1 is MRHNA and CDR2 is SNTAGT. The CDR3 covers 14 residues. The CDR3 is CASSREGLGNEQFF. The DNA of the CDR3 is TGTGCCAGCAGCCGGGAGGGCCTTGGCAATGAGCAGTTCTTC.

The J gene is TRBJ1-2, the V gene TRBV20-1, with D unresolved. CDR3 size: 9 residues. Trimming shortened V by 6 bases and J by 8 bases, and 7 bases separated the two germline ends. The germline V gene has CDR1 DFQATT and CDR2 SNEGSKA (reference sequence). The CDR3: CSAVEGYTF. As DNA, the CDR3 is TGCAGTGCGGTGGAGGGCTACACCTTC.

The sample holds a few counts of this clonotype. V gene TRBV6-5 combines with J gene TRBJ1-2, with TRBD1 identical over 8 bases. There are 15 residues in the CDR3. Per the germline V gene, CDR1 is MNHEY and CDR2 is SVGAGI. V was pared by 4 bases and J by 1 base, with 5 bases of the junction left unmatched. The DNA for the CDR3 is TGTGCCAGCAGTTCCGGGACAGGTTTTAACTATGGCTACACCTTC. Amino acid sequence: CASSSGTGFNYGYTF.

There are a few counts of this clonotype. The rearrangement joins TRBV2 to TRBJ1-6; possibly TRBD1 for D (5 bases). CDR1 is SNHLY and CDR2 is FYNNEI in the germline V gene. This CDR3 spans 15 amino acids. V lost 5 bases and J 6 bases, leaving 14 bases between the germline ends. The CDR3 region is CASSPSRDGNSPLHF. The CDR3 nucleotides are TGTGCCAGCAGTCCCAGCCGGGACGGTAATTCACCCCTCCACTTT.

This clonotype is a singleton in its sample. The gene calls are TRBV2 and TRBJ2-3; D tentatively fits TRBD1 or TRBD2 (5 bases each). Trimming shortened V by 5 bases and J by 3 bases, and 12 bases separated the two germline ends. The CDR3 consists of 14 residues. Germline V lookup: CDR1 SNHLY, CDR2 FYNNEI. The CDR3 DNA reads TGTGCCAGCAGTTCCGGGACGAGGACAGATACGCAGTATTTT. Amino acid sequence: CASSSGTRTDTQYF.

Ten or more counts support this clonotype. The chain is built from TRBV29-1 and TRBJ2-7, with 8 nucleotides matching TRBD2. The germline V gene encodes CDR1 SQVTM and CDR2 ANQGSEA. This CDR3 contains 14 residues. J was trimmed by 3 bases and V by 1 base; bases with no gene match: 5. This CDR3 is CSVEGAGGDYEQYF. The CDR3, as DNA: TGCAGCGTTGAAGGGGCCGGGGGGGACTACGAGCAGTACTTC.

This clonotype has only a few counts. The CDR3 nucleotides read TGTGCCAGCACCCGGGAGGGGGAATGGACTGAAGCTTTCTTT. Protein product: CASTREGEWTEAFF. The chain couples TRBV5-6 to TRBJ1-1; the D gene is possibly TRBD1 (6 bases). There are 14 residues in the CDR3. Per germline, CDR1 SGHDT and CDR2 YYEEEE. The V and J ends lost 6 bases and 5 bases respectively, with 17 bases between them.

This clonotype was found many times. The V call is TRBV2, the J call TRBJ2-7; 8 positions match TRBD1. Germline V gene data show CDR1 as SNHLY and CDR2 as FYNNEI. Trimming removed 10 bases from V and 3 bases from J; junction bases left unmatched: 5. The CDR3 is 12 residues long. DNA for the CDR3: TGTGCCACCGGGGGACAGGTCTACGAGCAGTACTTC. It codes for CATGGQVYEQYF. Full variable domain (missing parts from reference TRBV2 and TRBJ2-7): EPEVTQTPSHQVTQMGQEVILRCVPISNHLYFYWYRQILGQKVEFLVSFYNNEISEKSEIFDDQFSVERPDGSNFTLKIRSTKLEDSAMYFCATGGQVYEQYFGPGTRLTVT.

This CDR3 is CASSTGVSAQNTEAFF. The DNA of the CDR3 is TGTGCCAGCAGCACCGGGGTGTCGGCGCAGAACACTGAAGCTTTCTTT. The J gene is TRBJ1-1, the V gene TRBV12-3 or TRBV12-4; D is unresolved. CDR3 length equals 16 residues. V lost 6 bases and J lost 1, with 18 bases in between.

This clonotype was detected ten times or more. At one end, the junction sequence differs from germline, possibly due to a read error. The rearrangement links TRBV12-3 or TRBV12-4 to TRBJ2-1; a weak D match, TRBD1 (5 bases). The CDR3 consists of 13 residues. The CDR3 protein is CASSLGAGNEQFF. The DNA of the CDR3 is TGTGCCAGCAGCTTAGGAGCAGGGAATGAGCAGTTCTTC.

The chain joins TRBV10-3 to TRBJ2-3, with unresolved D. Trimming removed 3 bases at V and 6 bases at J, with 10 bases between. Germline CDR1 reads ENHRY; CDR2 reads SYGVKD. The CDR3 has 13 amino acids. The CDR3 DNA reads as TGTGCCATCAGTGAAAGCCTCTGGGATACGCAGTATTTT. It translates to CAISESLWDTQYF.